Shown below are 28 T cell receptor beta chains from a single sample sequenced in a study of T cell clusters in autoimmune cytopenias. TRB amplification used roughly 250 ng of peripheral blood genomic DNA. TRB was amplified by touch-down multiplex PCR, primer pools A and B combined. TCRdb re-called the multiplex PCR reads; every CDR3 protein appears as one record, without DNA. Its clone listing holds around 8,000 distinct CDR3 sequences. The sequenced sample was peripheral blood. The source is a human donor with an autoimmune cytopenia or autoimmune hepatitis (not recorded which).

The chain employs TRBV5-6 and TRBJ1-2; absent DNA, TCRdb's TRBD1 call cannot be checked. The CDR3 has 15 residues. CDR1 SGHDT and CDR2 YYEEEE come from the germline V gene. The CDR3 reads CASSLVSGGPYGYTF.

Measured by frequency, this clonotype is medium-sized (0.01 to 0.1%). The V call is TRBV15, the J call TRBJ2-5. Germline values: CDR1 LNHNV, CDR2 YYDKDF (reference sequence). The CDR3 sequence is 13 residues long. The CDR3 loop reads CATSRDPTETQYF.

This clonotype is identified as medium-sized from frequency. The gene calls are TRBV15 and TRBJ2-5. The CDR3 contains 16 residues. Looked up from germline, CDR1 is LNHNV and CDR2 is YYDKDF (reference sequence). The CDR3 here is CATSRGASVQQETQYF. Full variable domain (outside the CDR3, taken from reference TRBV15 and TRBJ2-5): DAMVIQNPRYQVTQFGKPVTLSCSQTLNHNVMYWYQQKSSQAPKLLFHYYDKDFNNEADTPDNFQSRRPNTSFCFLDIRSPGLGDTAMYLCATSRGASVQQETQYFGPGTRLLVL.

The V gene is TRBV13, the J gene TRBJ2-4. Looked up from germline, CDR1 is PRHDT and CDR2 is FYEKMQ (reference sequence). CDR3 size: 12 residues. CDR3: CASSLGTSIQYF.

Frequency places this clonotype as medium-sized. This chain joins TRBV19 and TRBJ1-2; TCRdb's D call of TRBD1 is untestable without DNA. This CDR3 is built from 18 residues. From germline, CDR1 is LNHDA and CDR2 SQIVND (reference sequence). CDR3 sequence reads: CASSISAMRTGGLYGYTF.

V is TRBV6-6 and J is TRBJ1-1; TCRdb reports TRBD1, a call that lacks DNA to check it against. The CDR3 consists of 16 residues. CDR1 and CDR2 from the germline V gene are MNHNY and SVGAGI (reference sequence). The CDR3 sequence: CASSFQGRGGNTEAFF.

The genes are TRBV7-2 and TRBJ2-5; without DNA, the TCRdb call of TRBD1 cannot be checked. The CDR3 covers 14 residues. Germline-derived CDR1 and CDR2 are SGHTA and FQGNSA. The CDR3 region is CASSSLAGQGTQYF.

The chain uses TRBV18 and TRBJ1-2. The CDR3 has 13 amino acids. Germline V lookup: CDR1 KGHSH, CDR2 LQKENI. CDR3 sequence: CASSAGWDYGYTF.

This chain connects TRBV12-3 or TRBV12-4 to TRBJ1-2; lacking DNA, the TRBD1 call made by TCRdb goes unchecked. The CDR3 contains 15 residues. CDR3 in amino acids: CASSLTGQGIRGYTF.

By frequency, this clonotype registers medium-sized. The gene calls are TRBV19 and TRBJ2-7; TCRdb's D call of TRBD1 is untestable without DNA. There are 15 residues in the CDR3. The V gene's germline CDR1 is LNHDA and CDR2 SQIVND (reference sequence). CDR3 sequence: CASSRVTGGLYEQYF. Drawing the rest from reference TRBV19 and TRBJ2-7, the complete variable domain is DGGITQSPKYLFRKEGQNVTLSCEQNLNHDAMYWYRQDPGQGLRLIYYSQIVNDFQKGDIAEGYSVSREKKESFPLTVTSAQKNPTAFYLCASSRVTGGLYEQYFGPGTRLTVT.

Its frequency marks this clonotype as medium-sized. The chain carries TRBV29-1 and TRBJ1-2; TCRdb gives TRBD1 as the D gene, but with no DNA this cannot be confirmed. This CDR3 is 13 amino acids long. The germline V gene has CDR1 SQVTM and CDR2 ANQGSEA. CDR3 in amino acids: CSVTGGEVYGYTF.

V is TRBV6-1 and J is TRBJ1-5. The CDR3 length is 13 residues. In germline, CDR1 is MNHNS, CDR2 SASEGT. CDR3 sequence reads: CASSPQANQPQHF.

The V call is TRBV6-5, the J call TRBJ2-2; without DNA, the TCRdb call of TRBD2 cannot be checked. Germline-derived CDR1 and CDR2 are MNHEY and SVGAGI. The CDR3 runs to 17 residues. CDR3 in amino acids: CASSHTGLAVNTGELFF.

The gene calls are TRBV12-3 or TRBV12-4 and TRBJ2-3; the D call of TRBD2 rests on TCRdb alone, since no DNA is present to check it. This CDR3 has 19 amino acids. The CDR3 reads CASSISRTSGGPRTDTQYF.

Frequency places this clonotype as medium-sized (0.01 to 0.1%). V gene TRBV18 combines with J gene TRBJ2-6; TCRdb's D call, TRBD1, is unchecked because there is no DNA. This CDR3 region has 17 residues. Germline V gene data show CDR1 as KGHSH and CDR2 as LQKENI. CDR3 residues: CASSRTGSTSGANVLTF.

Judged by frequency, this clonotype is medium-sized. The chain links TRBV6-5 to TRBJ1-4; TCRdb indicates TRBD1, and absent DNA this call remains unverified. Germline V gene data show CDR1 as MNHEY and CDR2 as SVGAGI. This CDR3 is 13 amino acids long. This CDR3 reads CASSTGRNEKLFF.

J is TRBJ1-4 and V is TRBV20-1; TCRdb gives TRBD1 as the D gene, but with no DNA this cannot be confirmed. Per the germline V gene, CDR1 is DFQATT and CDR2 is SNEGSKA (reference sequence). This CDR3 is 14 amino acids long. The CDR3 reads CSAGTRDWAEKLFF.

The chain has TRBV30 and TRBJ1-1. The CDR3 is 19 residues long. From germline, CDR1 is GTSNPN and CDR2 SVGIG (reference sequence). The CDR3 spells CAWSVPPGPLPGLNTEAFF.

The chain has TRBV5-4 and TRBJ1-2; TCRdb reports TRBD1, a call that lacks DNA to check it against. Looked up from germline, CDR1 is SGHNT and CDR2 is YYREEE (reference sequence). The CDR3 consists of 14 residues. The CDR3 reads CASKNSGTDYGYTF.

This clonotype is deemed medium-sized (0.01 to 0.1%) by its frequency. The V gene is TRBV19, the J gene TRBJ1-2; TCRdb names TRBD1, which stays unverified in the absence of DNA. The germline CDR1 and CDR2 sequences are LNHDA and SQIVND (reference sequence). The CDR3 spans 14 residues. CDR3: CASQEGGANYGYTF.

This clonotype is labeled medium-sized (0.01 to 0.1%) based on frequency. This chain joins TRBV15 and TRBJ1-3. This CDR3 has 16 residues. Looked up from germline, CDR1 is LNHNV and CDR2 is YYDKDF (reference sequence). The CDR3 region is CATSRDLASSGNTIYF.

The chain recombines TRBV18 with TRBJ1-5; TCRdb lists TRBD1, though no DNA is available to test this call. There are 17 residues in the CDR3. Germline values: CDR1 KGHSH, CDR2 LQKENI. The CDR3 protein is CASSPSASGGTNQPQHF. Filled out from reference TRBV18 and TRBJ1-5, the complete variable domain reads NAGVMQNPRHLVRRRGQEARLRCSPMKGHSHVYWYRQLPEEGLKFMVYLQKENIIDESGMPKERFSAEFPKEGPSILRIQQVVRGDSAAYFCASSPSASGGTNQPQHFGDGTRLSIL.

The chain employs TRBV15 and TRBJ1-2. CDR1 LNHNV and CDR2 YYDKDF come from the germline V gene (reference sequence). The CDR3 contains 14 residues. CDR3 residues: CATSRGVQNYGYTF.

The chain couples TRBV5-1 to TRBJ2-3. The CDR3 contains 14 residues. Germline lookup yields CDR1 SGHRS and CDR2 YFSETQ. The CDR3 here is CASSISEITDTQYF. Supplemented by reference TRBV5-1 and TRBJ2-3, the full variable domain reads KAGVTQTPRYLIKTRGQQVTLSCSPISGHRSVSWYQQTPGQGLQFLFEYFSETQRNKGNFPGRFSGRQFSNSRSEMNVSTLELGDSALYLCASSISEITDTQYFGPGTRLTVL.

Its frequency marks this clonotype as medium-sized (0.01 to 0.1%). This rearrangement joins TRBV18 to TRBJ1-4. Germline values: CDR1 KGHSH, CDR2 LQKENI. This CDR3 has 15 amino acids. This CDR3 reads CASSPPAAEGEKLFF.

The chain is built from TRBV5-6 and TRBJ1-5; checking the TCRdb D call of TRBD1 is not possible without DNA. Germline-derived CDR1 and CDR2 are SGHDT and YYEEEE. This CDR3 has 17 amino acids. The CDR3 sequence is CASSRGWKTRPNQPQHF.

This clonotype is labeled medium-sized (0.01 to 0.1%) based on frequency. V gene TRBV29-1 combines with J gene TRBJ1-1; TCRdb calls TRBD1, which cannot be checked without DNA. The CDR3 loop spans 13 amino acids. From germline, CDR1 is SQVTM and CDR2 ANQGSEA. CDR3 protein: CSGRNRGDTEAFF. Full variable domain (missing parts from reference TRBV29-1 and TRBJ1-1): SAVISQKPSRDICQRGTSLTIQCQVDSQVTMMFWYRQQPGQSLTLIATANQGSEATYESGFVIDKFPISRPNLTFSTLTVSNMSPEDSSIYLCSGRNRGDTEAFFGQGTRLTVV.

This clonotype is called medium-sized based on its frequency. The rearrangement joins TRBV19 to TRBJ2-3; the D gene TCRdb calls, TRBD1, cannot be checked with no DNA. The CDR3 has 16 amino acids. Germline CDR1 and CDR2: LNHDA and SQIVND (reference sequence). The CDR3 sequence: CASSKGRYTSTDTQYF.